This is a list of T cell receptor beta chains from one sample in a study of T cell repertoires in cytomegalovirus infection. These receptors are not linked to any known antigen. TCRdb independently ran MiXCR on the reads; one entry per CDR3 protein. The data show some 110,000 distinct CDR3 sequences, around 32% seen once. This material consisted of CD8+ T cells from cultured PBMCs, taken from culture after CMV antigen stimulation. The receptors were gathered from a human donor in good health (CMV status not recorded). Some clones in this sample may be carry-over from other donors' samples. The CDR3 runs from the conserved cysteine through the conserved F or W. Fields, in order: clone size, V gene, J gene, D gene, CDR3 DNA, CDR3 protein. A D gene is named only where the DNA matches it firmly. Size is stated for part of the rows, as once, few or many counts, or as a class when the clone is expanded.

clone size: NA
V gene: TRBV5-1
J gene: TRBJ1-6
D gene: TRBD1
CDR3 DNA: TGCGCCAGCAGCTTGGTGAGCTGGGACAGGGGCGAATCTAATTCACCCCTCCACTTT
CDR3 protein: CASSLVSWDRGESNSPLHF

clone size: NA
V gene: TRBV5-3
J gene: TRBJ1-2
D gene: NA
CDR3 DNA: TGTGCCAGCAGCCCGGGCTTTGGGAAAGACCCGATTGGGGGCTACACCTTC
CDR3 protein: CASSPGFGKDPIGGYTF

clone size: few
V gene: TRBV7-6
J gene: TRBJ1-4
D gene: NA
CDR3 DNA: TGTGCCAGCAGCCTAGAAGGCAGAGCTAATGAAAAACTGTTTTTT
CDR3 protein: CASSLEGRANEKLFF

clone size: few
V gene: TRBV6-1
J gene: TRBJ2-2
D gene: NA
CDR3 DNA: TGTGCCAGCAGTGAAGCGCCCCCAGGGGCGGTGCACACCGGGGAGCTGTTTTTT
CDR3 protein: CASSEAPPGAVHTGELFF

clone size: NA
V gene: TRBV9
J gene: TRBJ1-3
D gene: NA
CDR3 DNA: TGTGCCAGCAGCGCGGGCAGAGTCTCTGGAAACACCATATATTTT
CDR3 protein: CASSAGRVSGNTIYF

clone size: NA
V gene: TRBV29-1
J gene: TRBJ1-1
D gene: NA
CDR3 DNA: TGCAGCGTTGAAGTGGGGGGCCTGGGGACTGAAGCTTTCTTT
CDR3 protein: CSVEVGGLGTEAFF

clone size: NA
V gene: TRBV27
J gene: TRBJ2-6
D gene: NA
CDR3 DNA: TGTGCCAGCAGTTTATGGTCGGGGGGCGCGATCGCTGGGGCCAACGTCCTGACTTTC
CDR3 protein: CASSLWSGGAIAGANVLTF

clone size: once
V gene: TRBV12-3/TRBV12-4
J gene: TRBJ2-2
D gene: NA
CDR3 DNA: TGTGCCAGCAGTTTACTGGGAGAGGGAACCGGGGAGCTGTTTTTT
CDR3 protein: CASSLLGEGTGELFF

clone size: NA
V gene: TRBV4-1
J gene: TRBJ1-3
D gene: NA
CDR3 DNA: TGCGCCAGCAGCCAAGGCAGGGTGGATGGGGGAAACACCATATATTTT
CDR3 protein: CASSQGRVDGGNTIYF

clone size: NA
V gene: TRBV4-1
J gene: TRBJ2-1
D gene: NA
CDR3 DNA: TGCGCCAGCAGCCAAACAACTGGGTCGCTCAATGAGCAGTTCTTC
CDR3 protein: CASSQTTGSLNEQFF

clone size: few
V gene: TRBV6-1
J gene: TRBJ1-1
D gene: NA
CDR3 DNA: TGTGCCAGCATCATGTCGCAGGGATTTGTTACTGAAGCTTTCTTT
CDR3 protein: CASIMSQGFVTEAFF

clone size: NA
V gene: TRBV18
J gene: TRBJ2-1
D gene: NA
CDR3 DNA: TGTGCCAGCTCACTGGTCCCCGTCTCCTACAATGAGCAGTTCTTC
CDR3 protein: CASSLVPVSYNEQFF

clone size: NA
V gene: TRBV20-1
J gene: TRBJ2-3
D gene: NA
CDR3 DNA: TGCAGTGCACAGGACCGCACAGATACGCAGTATTTT
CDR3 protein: CSAQDRTDTQYF

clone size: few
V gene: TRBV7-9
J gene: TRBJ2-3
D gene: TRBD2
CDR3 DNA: TGTGCCAGCAGCTACGGACTAGCGGGGGAGATCACAGATACGCAGTATTTT
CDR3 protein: CASSYGLAGEITDTQYF

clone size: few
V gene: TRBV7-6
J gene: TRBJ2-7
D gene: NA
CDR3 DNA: TGTGCCAGCGCAACTCCCGGGCACTACGAGCAGTACTTC
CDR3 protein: CASATPGHYEQYF

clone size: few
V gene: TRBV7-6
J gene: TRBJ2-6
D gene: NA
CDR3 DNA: TGTGCCAGTAACGGGTTTAACGGCGGGGCCAACGTCCTGACTTTC
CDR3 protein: CASNGFNGGANVLTF

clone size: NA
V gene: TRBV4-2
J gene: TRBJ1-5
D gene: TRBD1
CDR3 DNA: TGTGCCAGCAGCCAAGGGACAGGGAATTCTGGCAATCAGCCCCAGCATTTT
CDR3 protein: CASSQGTGNSGNQPQHF

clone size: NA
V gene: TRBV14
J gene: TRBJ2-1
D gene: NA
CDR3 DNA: TGTGCCAGCAGCCAAGAGGGACGAGGACGGAACAATGAGCAGTTCTTC
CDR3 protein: CASSQEGRGRNNEQFF

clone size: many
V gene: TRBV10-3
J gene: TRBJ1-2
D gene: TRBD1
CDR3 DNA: TGTGCCATCAAGACAGGGGGCGCCTACTATGGCTACACCTTC
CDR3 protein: CAIKTGGAYYGYTF

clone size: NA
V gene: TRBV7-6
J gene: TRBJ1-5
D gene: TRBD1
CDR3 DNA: TGTGCCAGCAGCTTAGAAGTAGGTGGGACAGGCAATCAGCCCCAGCATTTT
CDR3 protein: CASSLEVGGTGNQPQHF

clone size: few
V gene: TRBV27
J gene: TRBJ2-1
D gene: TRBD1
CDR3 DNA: TGTGCCAGCAGCAGGGGGTCGAGGGGCACCAATGAGCAGTTCTTC
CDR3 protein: CASSRGSRGTNEQFF

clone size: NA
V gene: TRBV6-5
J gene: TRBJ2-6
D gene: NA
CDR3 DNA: TGTGCCAGCAGCGGACCGGGACTGCCGATTATTGGGGCCAACGTCCTGACTTTC
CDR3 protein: CASSGPGLPIIGANVLTF

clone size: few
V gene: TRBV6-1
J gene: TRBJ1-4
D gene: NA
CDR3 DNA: TGTGCCAGCAGTGAGGATGGTGGGACTAATGAAAAACTGTTTTTT
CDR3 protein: CASSEDGGTNEKLFF

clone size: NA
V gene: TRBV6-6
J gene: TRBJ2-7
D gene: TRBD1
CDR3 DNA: TGTGCCAGCAGTTACTCGGGACAGGCGGTCTCCTACGAGCAGTACTTC
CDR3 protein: CASSYSGQAVSYEQYF

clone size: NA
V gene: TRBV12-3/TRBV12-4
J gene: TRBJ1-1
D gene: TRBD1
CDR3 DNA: TGTGCCAGCAGTCCCCGACAGGGGGTAGTGAACACTGAAGCTTTCTTT
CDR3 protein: CASSPRQGVVNTEAFF

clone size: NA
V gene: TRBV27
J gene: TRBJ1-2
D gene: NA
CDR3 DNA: TGTGCCAGCAGTTCCGGACTTTTTAACTATGGCTACACCTTC
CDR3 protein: CASSSGLFNYGYTF

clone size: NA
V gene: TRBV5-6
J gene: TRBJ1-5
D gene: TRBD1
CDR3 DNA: TGTGCCAGCAGCCGGACAGGTCCCAATCAGCCCCAGCATTTT
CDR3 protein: CASSRTGPNQPQHF

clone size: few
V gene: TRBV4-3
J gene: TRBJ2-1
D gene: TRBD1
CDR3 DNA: TGCGCCAGCAGCCAAGCAGGGGGTCACAATGAGCAGTTCTTC
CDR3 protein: CASSQAGGHNEQFF

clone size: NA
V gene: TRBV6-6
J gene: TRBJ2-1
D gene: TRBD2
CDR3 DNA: TGTGCCAGCAGTTACACCTCCGACGCATCTAGCGGGGGGGTGGGGGGTGAGCAGTTCTTC
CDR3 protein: CASSYTSDASSGGVGGEQFF

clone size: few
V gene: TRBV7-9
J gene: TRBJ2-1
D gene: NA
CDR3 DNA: TGTGCCAGCAGCTTGAGGCAGGCAGGGGACAATGAGCAGTTCTTC
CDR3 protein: CASSLRQAGDNEQFF

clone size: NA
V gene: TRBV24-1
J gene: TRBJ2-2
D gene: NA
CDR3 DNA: TGTGCCACCAGTGCCGGCGGGACCCCTTATCCCGGGGAGCTGTTTTTT
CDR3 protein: CATSAGGTPYPGELFF

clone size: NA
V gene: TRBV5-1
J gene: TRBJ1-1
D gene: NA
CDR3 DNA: TGCGCCAGCAGCTTGGGGGGTGTTCGGACTGAAGCTTTCTTT
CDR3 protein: CASSLGGVRTEAFF

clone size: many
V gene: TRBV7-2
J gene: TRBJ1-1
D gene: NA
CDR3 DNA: TGTGCCAGCACCCGGACAGCCTTGAACACTGAAGCTTTCTTT
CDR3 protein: CASTRTALNTEAFF

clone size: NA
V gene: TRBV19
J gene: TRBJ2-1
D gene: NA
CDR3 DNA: TGTGCCAGTGGGTTTACAGATTACAATGAGCAGTTCTTC
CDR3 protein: CASGFTDYNEQFF

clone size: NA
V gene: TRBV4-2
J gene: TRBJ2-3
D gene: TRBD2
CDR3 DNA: TGTGCCAGCAGCCAAGATGGACAGCGGGGGGGCTCAGATACGCAGTATTTT
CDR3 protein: CASSQDGQRGGSDTQYF

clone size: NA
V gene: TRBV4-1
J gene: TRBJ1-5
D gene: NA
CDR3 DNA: TGCGCCAGCAGCCAAGAGCTCGGACACTTTTATAGCAATCAGCCCCAGCATTTT
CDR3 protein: CASSQELGHFYSNQPQHF

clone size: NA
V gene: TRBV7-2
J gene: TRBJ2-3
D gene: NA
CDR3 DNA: TGTGCCAGCAGCTCCCGACTCTCTAGCACAGATACGCAGTATTTT
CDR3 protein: CASSSRLSSTDTQYF

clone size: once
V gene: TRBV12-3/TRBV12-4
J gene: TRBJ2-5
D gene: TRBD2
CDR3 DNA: TGTGCCAGCAGTCCTGCGGGGGGGTTGGAGACCCAGTACTTC
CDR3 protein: CASSPAGGLETQYF

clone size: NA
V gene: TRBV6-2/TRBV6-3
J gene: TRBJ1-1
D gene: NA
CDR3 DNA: TGTGCCAACAGTCTAGTGCGGACTCAGGCTTTCTTT
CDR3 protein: CANSLVRTQAFF

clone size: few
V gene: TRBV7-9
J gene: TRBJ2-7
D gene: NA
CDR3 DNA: TGTGCCAGCAGCTTTTCATCGCTCGCGGGCGAGCAGTACTTC
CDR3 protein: CASSFSSLAGEQYF

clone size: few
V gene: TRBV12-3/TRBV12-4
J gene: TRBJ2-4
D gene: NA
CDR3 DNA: TGTGCCAGCAGATTGGGGACTTCAAAAAACATTCAGTACTTC
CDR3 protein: CASRLGTSKNIQYF

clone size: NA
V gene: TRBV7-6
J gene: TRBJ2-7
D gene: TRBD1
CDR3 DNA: TGTGCCAGCAGCTTGGGGGACAGCTTATCCTACGAGCAGTACTTC
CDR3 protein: CASSLGDSLSYEQYF